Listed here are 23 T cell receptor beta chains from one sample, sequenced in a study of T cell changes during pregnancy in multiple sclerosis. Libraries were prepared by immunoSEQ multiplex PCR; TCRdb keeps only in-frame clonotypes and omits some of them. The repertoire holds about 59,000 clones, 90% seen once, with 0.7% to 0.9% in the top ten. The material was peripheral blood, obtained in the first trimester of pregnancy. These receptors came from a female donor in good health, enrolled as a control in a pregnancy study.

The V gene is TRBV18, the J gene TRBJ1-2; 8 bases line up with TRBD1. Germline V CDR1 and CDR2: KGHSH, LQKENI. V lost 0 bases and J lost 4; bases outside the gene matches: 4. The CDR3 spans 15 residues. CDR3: CASSPPTGDFYGYTF. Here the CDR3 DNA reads TGTGCCAGCTCACCACCGACAGGGGATTTCTATGGCTACACCTTC.

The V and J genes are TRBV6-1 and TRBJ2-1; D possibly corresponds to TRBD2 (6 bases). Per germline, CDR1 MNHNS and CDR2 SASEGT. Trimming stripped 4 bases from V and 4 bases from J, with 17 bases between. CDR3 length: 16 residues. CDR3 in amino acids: CASSVNSGLGYNEQFF. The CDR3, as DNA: TGTGCCAGCAGTGTAAACAGCGGGCTAGGATACAATGAGCAGTTCTTC.

In nucleotides, the CDR3 is TGCGCCAGCAGCCAGAAACAGGGCACCTACGAGCAGTACTTC. Its protein is CASSQKQGTYEQYF. The rearrangement joins TRBV5-1 to TRBJ2-7, with D perhaps TRBD1 (6 bases). Germline V gene sequence: CDR1 SGHRS, CDR2 YFSETQ. This CDR3 has 14 amino acids. Trimming pared 4 bases from V and 2 bases from J, leaving 13 bases between.

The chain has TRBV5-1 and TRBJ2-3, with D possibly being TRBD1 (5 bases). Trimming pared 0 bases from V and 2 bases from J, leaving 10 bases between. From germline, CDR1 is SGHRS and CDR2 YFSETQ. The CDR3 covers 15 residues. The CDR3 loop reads CASSLDRSTTDTQYF. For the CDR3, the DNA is TGCGCCAGCAGCTTGGACAGGAGTACCACAGATACGCAGTATTTT.

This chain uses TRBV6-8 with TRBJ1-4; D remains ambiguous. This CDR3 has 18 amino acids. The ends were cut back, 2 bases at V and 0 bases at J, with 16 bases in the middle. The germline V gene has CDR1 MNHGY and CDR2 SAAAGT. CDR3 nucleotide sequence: TGTGCCAGCAGTTACGATCTGGGAGACCTTGCAACTAATGAAAAACTGTTTTTT. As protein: CASSYDLGDLATNEKLFF.

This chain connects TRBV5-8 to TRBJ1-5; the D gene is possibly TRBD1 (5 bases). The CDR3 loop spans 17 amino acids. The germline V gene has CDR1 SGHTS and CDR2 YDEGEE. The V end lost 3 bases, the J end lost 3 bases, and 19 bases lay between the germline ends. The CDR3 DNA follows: TGTGCCAGCAGCTCCCCAGGGCGCAGGCTACTCAATCAGCCCCAGCATTTT. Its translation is CASSSPGRRLLNQPQHF.

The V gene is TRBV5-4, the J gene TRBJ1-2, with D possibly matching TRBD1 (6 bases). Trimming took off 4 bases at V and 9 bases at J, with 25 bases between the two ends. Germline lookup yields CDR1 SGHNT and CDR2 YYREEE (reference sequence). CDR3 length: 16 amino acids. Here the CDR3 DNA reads TGTGCCAGCAGCCCGCCGGAACAGGGTGGACTGAGGAGCTACACCTTC. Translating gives CASSPPEQGGLRSYTF. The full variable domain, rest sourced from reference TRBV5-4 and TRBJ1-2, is ETGVTQSPTHLIKTRGQQVTLRCSSQSGHNTVSWYQQALGQGPQFIFQYYREEENGRGNFPPRFSGLQFPNYSSELNVNALELDDSALYLCASSPPEQGGLRSYTFGSGTRLTVV.

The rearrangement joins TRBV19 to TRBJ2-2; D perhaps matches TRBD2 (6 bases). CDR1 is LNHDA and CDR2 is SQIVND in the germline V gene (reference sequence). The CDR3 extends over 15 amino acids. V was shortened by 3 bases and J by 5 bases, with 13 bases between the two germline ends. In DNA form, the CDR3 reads TGTGCCAGTAGTATGGCGGGGATTAGTACCGGGGAGCTGTTTTTT. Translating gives CASSMAGISTGELFF.

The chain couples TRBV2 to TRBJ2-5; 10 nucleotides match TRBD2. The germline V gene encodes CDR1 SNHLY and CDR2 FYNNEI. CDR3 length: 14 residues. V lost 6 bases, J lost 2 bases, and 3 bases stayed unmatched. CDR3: CASRSGGGQETQYF. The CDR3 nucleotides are TGTGCCAGCAGGAGCGGGGGGGGGCAAGAGACCCAGTACTTC.

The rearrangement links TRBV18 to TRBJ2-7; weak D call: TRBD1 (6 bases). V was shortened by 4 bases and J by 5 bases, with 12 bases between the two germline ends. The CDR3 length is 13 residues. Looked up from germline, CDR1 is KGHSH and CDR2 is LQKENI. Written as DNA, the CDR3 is TGTGCCAGCTCACTACAGGGATCGCACGAGCAGTACTTC. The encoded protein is CASSLQGSHEQYF.

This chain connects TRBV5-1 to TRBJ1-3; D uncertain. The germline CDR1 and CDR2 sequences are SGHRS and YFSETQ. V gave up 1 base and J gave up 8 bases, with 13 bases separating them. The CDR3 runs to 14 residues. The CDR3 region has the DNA TGCGCCAGCAGCTTGAACCTTCAGTTCGACACCATATATTTT. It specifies CASSLNLQFDTIYF.

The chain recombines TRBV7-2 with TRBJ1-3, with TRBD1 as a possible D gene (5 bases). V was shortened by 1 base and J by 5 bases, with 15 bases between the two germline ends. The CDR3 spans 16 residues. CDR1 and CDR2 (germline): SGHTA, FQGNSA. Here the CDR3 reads CASSLERAEGRNTIYF. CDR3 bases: TGTGCCAGCAGCTTAGAGAGGGCGGAGGGGCGAAACACCATATATTTT.

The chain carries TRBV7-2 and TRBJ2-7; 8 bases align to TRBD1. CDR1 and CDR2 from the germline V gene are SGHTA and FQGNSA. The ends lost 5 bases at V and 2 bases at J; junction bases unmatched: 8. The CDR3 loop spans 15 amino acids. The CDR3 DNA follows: TGTGCCAGCAGCAACAGGGGGTCTCTCACCTACGAGCAGTACTTC. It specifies CASSNRGSLTYEQYF.

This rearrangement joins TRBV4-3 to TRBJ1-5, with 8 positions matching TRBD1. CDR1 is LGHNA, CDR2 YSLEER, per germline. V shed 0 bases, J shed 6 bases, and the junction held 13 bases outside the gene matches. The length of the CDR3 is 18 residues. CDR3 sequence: CASSQDTNFMTGVQPQHF. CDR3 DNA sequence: TGCGCCAGCAGCCAAGATACCAACTTTATGACAGGGGTTCAGCCCCAGCATTTT.

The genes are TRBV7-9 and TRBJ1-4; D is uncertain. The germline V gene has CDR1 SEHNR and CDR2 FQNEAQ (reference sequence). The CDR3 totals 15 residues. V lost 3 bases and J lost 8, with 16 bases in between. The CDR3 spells CASSFGSGFGEKLFF. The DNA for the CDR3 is TGTGCCAGCAGCTTCGGATCGGGGTTTGGGGAAAAACTGTTTTTT.

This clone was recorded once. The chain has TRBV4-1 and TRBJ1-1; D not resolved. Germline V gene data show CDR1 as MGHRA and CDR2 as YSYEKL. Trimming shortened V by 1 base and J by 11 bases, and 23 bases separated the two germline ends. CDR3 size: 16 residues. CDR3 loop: CASSQVERRGEIEAFF. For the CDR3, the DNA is TGCGCCAGCAGCCAAGTAGAACGACGCGGGGAAATAGAGGCTTTCTTT.

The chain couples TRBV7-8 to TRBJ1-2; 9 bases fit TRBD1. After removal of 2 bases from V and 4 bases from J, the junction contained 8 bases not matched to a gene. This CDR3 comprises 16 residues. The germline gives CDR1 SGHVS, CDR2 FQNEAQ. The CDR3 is CASSLTGGIVGYGYTF. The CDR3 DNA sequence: TGTGCCAGCAGCTTAACAGGGGGCATCGTTGGCTATGGCTACACCTTC.

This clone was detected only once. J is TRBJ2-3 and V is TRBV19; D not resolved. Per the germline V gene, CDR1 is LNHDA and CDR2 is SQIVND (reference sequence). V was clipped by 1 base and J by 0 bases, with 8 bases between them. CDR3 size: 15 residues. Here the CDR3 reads CASSIVPYSTDTQYF. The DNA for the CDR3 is TGTGCCAGTAGTATAGTCCCGTATAGCACAGATACGCAGTATTTT. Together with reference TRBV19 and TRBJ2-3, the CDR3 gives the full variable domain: DGGITQSPKYLFRKEGQNVTLSCEQNLNHDAMYWYRQDPGQGLRLIYYSQIVNDFQKGDIAEGYSVSREKKESFPLTVTSAQKNPTAFYLCASSIVPYSTDTQYFGPGTRLTVL.

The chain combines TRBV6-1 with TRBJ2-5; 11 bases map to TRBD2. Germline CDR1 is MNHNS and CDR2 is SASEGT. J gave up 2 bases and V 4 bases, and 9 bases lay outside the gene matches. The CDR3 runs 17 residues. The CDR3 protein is CASSGNSGGADQETQYF. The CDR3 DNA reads TGTGCCAGCAGTGGGAATAGCGGGGGGGCTGATCAAGAGACCCAGTACTTC.

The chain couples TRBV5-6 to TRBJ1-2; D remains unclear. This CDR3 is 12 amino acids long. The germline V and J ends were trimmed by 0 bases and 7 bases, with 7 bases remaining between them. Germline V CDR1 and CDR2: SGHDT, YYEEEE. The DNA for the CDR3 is TGTGCCAGCAGCTTGGTACAGATTGGCTACACCTTC. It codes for CASSLVQIGYTF.

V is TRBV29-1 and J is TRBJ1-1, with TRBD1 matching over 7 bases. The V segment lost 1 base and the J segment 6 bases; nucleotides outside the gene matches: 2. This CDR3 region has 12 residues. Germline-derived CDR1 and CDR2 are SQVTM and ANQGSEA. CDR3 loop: CSVEGQGAEAFF. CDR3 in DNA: TGCAGCGTTGAAGGGCAGGGGGCTGAAGCTTTCTTT.

The CDR3 is CASSLVSRDTEAFF. The CDR3 nucleotides read TGTGCCAGCAGCTTGGTCAGCAGGGACACTGAAGCTTTCTTT. V and J are TRBV5-8 and TRBJ1-1; D may be TRBD1 (5 bases). The CDR3 totals 14 residues. Trimming shortened V by 0 bases and J by 3 bases, and 9 bases separated the two germline ends. Germline V gives CDR1 SGHTS, CDR2 YDEGEE. The complete variable domain, with remaining parts taken from reference TRBV5-8 and TRBJ1-1, reads EAGVTQSPTHLIKTRGQQATLRCSPISGHTSVYWYQQALGLGLQFLLWYDEGEERNRGNFPPRFSGRQFPNYSSELNVNALELEDSALYLCASSLVSRDTEAFFGQGTRLTVV.

Written as DNA, the CDR3 is TGTGCCAGCAGCTTAGGCTATAGGGGGCCGGGCACAGATACGCAGTATTTT. Residues: CASSLGYRGPGTDTQYF. The rearrangement joins TRBV11-3 to TRBJ2-3; 7 bases align to TRBD1. The trim removed 1 base at V and 1 base at J, leaving 8 bases unmatched. Per germline, CDR1 SGHNT and CDR2 YENEEA. CDR3 length: 17 residues.